This T cell receptor beta chain was captured by sequencing in a study of Ad26.COV2.S vaccination and SARS-CoV-2 variants. Treatment: 15 to 20 received Ad26.COV2.S at low or high dose, single or two shots; 5 received placebo; per-sample allocation not given. Sampling was done on day 63 after the first vaccine or placebo injection. This CDR3 has 15 amino acids. Germline V gives CDR1 SGHVS, CDR2 FNYEAQ. J lost 2 bases, V lost 1 base, and 5 bases had no gene match. Sequenced by immunoSEQ multiplex PCR; TCRdb stores in-frame clones only, minus some. The sample gives under 550,000 clones, approximately 92% of which show up once; 9% to 15% is in the top ten.

The starting material was peripheral blood, obtained in a trial of Ad26.COV2.S vaccine versus placebo. V usage is TRBV7-6 and J usage is TRBJ2-7; 7 bases align to TRBD2. The sequence derives from a person between 18 and 65 years old who received the Ad26.COV2.S COVID-19 vaccine or a placebo. The DNA of the CDR3 is TGTGCCAGCAGCTTAGTCGCTAGCGGACCCTACGAGCAGTACTTC. It encodes CASSLVASGPYEQYF.